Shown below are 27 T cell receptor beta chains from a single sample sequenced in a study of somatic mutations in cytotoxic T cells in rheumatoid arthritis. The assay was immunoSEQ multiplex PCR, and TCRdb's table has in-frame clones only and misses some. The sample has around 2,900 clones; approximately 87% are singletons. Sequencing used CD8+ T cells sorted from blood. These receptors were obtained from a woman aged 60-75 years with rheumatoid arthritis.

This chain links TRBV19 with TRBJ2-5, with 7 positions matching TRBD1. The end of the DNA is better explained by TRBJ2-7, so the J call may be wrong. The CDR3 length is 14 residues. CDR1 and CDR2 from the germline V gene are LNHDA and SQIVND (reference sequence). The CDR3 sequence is CASSIVDRAGEQYF. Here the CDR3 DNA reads TGTGCCAGTAGTATAGTTGACAGGGCCGGCGAGCAGTACTTC.

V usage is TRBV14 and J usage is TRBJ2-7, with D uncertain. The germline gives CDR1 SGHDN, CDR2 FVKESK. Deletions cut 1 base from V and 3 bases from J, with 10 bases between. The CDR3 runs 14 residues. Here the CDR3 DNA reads TGTGCCAGCAGCCAAGGAAGAACTCTCTACGAGCAGTACTTC. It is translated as CASSQGRTLYEQYF.

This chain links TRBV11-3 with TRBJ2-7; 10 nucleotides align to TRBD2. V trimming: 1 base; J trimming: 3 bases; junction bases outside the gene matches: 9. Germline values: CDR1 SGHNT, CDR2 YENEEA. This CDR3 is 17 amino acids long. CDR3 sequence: CASSLGYGTSEDYEQYF. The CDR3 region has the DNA TGTGCCAGCAGCTTAGGGTACGGGACTAGCGAGGACTACGAGCAGTACTTC.

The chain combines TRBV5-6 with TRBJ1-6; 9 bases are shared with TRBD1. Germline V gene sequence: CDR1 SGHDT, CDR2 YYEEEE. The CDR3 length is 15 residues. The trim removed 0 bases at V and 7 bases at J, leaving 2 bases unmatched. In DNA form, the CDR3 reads TGTGCCAGCAGCTTGGGGACAGGGGCAAATTCACCCCTCCACTTT. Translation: CASSLGTGANSPLHF.

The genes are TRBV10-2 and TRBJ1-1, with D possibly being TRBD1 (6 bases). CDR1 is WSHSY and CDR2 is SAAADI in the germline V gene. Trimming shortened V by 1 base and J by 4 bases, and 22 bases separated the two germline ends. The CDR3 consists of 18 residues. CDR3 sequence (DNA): TGCGCCAGCAGTGAGTATGCGTGGGACACAGGGCTGGGCACTGAAGCTTTCTTT. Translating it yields CASSEYAWDTGLGTEAFF.

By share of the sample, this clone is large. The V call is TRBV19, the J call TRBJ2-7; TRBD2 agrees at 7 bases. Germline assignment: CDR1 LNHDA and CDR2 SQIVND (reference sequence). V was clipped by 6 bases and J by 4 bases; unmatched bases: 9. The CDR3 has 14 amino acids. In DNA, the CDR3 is TGTGCCAGTAGGCTCGGGGCGGGAGCTTACGAGCAGTACTTC. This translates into CASRLGAGAYEQYF. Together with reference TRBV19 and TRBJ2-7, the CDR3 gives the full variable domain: DGGITQSPKYLFRKEGQNVTLSCEQNLNHDAMYWYRQDPGQGLRLIYYSQIVNDFQKGDIAEGYSVSREKKESFPLTVTSAQKNPTAFYLCASRLGAGAYEQYFGPGTRLTVT.

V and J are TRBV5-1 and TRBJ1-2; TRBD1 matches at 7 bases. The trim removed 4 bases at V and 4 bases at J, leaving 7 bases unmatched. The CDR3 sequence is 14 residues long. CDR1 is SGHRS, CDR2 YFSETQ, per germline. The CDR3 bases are TGCGCCAGCAGCCCGGACAGGAGCCGCTATGGCTACACCTTC. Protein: CASSPDRSRYGYTF.

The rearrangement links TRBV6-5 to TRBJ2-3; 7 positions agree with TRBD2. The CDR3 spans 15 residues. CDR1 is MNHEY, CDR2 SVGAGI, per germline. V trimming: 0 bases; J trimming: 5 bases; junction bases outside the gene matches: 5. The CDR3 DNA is TGTGCCAGCAGTTACTCGGGGGGGAGAGAAGATACGCAGTATTTT. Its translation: CASSYSGGREDTQYF.

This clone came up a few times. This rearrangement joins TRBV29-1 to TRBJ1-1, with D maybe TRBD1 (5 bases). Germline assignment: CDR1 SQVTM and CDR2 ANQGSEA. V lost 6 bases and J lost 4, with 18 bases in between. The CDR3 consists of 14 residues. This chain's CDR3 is CSVWGGWGTTEAFF. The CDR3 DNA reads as TGCAGCGTCTGGGGGGGGTGGGGAACCACTGAAGCTTTCTTT.

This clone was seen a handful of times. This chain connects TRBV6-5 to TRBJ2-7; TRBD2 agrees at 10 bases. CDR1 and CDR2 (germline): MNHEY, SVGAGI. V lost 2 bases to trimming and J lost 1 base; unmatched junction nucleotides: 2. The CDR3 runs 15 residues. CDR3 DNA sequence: TGTGCCAGCAGTTACGAACTAGCGGGGTCCTACGAGCAGTACTTC. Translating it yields CASSYELAGSYEQYF.

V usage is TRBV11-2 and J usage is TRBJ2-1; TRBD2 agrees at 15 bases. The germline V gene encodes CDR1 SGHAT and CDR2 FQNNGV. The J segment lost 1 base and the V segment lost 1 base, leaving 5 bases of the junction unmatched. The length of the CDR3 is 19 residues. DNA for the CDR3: TGTGCCAGCAGCTTAGTTGGACTAGCGGGGGGGCGGTCCTACAATGAGCAGTTCTTC. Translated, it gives CASSLVGLAGGRSYNEQFF.

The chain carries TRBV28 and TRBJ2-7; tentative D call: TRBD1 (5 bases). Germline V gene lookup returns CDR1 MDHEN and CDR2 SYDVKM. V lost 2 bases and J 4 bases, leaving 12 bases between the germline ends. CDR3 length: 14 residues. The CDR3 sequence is CASSLGGHPYEQYF. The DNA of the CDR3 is TGTGCCAGCAGTTTAGGCGGACACCCGTACGAGCAGTACTTC.

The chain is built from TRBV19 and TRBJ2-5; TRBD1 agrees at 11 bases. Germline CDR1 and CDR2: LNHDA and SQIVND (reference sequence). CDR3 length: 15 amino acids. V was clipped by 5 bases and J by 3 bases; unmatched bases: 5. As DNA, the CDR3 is TGTGCCAGTAGTGCTTGGACAGGGGGCAAAGAGACCCAGTACTTC. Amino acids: CASSAWTGGKETQYF.

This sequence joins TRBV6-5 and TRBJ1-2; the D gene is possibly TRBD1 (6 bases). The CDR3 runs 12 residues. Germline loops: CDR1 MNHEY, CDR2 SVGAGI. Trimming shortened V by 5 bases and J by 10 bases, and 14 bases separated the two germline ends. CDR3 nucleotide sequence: TGTGCCAGCAGTCTTACAGGGTTAGACTACACCTTC. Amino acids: CASSLTGLDYTF.

The CDR3 spells CSRGQGGTEAFF. The CDR3 DNA sequence: TGCAGCAGGGGACAGGGTGGCACTGAAGCTTTCTTT. V usage is TRBV29-1 and J usage is TRBJ1-1; 9 bases match TRBD1. The CDR3 extends over 12 amino acids. The V segment lost 8 bases and the J segment 4 bases; nucleotides outside the gene matches: 5. The germline V gene encodes CDR1 SQVTM and CDR2 ANQGSEA. The full variable domain, rest sourced from reference TRBV29-1 and TRBJ1-1, is SAVISQKPSRDICQRGTSLTIQCQVDSQVTMMFWYRQQPGQSLTLIATANQGSEATYESGFVIDKFPISRPNLTFSTLTVSNMSPEDSSIYLCSRGQGGTEAFFGQGTRLTVV.

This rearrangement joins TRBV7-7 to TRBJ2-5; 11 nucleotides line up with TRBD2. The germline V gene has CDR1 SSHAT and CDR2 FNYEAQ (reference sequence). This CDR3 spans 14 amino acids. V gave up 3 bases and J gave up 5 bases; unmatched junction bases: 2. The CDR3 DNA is TGTGCCAGCAGCTTGACTAGCGGGATGGAGACCCAGTACTTC. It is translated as CASSLTSGMETQYF.

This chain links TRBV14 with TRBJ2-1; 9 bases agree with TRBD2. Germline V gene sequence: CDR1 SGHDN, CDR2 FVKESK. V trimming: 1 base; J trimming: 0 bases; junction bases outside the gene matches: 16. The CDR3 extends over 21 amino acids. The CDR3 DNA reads TGTGCCAGCAGCCAAGGGTTGGCTAGCGGGATCTTTTCGAGCTCCTACAATGAGCAGTTCTTC. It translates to CASSQGLASGIFSSSYNEQFF.

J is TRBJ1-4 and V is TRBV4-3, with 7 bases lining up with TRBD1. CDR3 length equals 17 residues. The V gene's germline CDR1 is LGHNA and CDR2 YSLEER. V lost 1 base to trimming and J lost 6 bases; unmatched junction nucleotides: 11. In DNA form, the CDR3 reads TGCGCCAGCAGCCAAGGATTGGGGCAGGGGGAGGATGAAAAACTGTTTTTT. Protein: CASSQGLGQGEDEKLFF.

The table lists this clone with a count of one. CDR3 nucleotide sequence: TGTGCCAGCAGCGGGACAGGGTGGGACTATGGCTACACCTTC. Amino acid sequence: CASSGTGWDYGYTF. The chain has TRBV6-4 and TRBJ1-2; 9 bases line up with TRBD1. Trimming cost V 6 bases and J 3 bases; bases outside gene matches: 5. The CDR3 consists of 14 residues. Germline CDR1 reads MRHNA; CDR2 reads SNTAGT.

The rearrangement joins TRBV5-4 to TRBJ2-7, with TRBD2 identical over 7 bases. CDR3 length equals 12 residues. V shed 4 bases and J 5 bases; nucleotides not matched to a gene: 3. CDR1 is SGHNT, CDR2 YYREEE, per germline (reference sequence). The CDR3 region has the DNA TGTGCCAGCAGCACGGGGGGTAACGAGCAGTACTTC. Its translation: CASSTGGNEQYF.

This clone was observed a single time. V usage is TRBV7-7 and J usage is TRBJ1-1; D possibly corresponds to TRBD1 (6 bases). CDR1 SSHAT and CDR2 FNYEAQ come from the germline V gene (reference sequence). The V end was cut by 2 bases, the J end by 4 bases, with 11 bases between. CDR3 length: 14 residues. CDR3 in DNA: TGTGCCAGCAGCTTACCCCCCAGGGGCACTGAAGCTTTCTTT. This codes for CASSLPPRGTEAFF.

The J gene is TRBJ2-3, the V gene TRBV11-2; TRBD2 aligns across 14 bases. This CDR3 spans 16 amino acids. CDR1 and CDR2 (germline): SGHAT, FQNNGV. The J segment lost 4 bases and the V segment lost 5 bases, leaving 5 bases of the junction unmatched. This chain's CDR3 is CASSRLAGGSPDTQYF. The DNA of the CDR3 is TGTGCCAGCAGCAGACTAGCGGGGGGGTCCCCAGATACGCAGTATTTT.

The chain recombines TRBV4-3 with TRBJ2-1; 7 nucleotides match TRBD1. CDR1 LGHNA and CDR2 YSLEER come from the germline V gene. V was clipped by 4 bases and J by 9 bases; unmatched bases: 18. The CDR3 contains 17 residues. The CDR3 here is CASSLRDVGTDSREQFF. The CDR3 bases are TGCGCCAGCAGCCTCCGGGATGTGGGGACAGATTCTCGTGAGCAGTTCTTC.

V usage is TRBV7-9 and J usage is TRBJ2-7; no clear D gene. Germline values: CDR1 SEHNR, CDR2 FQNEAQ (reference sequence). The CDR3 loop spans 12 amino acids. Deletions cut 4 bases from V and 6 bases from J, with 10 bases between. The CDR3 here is CASSSPPSEQYF. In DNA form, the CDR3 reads TGTGCCAGCAGCTCCCCCCCGAGCGAGCAGTACTTC.

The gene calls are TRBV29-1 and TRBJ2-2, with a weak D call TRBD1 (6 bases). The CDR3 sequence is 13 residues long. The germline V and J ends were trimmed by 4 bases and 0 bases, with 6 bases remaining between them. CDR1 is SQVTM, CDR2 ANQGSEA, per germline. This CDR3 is CSVGQANTGELFF. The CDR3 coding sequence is TGCAGCGTTGGACAGGCGAACACCGGGGAGCTGTTTTTT.

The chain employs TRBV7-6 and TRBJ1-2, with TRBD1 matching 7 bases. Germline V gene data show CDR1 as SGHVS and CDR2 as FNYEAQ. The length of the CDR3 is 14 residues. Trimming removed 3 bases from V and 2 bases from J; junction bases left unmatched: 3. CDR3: CASSLRGRNYGYTF. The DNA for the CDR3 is TGTGCCAGCAGCTTGAGGGGGCGCAACTATGGCTACACCTTC.

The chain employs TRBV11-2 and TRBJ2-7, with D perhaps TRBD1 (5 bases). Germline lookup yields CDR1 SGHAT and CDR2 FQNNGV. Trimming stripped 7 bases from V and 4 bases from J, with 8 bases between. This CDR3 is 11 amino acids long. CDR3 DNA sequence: TGTGCCAGCATCGACAGATACGAGCAGTACTTC. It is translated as CASIDRYEQYF.